The 29 T cell receptor beta chains below all came from one sample that was sequenced in a study of glioma-infiltrating T cells. TCR alpha and beta CDR3 regions were amplified from RNA using iRepertoire nested multiplex PCR. TCRdb reprocessed the multiplex PCR reads with MiXCR, giving one entry per CDR3 protein. Here the sample spans roughly 190,000 distinct CDR3 sequences, approximately 30% being singletons. Sequences were obtained from glioma tissue, nonneoplastic brain tissue, or PBMCs (not recorded which). These receptors were taken from a human donor with low-grade glioma or glioblastoma, undergoing nonglioma brain surgery, or in good health (not recorded which).

This clonotype was counted many times. This chain connects TRBV20-1 to TRBJ2-7; TRBD1 aligns across 9 bases. V was clipped by 2 bases and J by 3 bases; unmatched bases: 2. Germline V gene sequence: CDR1 DFQATT, CDR2 SNEGSKA (reference sequence). The length of the CDR3 is 13 residues. This CDR3 reads CSARTDRGYEQYF. Written as DNA, the CDR3 is TGCAGTGCTAGAACGGACAGGGGCTACGAGCAGTACTTC.

Turning to this clonotype: An end of the junction differs from the germline gene, which may be a read error. This CDR3 reads CASSISGSSYNAQFF. The CDR3 DNA is TGTGCCAGTAGTATAAGCGGGAGCAGCTACAATGCGCAGTTCTTC. The rearrangement links TRBV19 to TRBJ2-1, with TRBD2 matching 8 bases. The length of the CDR3 is 15 residues. Germline CDR1 and CDR2: LNHDA and SQIVND (reference sequence).

This clonotype was counted once. The V gene is TRBV4-1, the J gene TRBJ2-1; 10 bases line up with TRBD1. V shed 4 bases, J shed 0 bases, and the junction held 3 bases outside the gene matches. The CDR3 has 16 amino acids. Germline values: CDR1 MGHRA, CDR2 YSYEKL. CDR3 residues: CASSPGQGSSYNEQFF. CDR3 nucleotides: TGCGCCAGCAGCCCGGGACAGGGGTCCTCCTACAATGAGCAGTTCTTC.

Only one count was recorded for this clonotype. V is TRBV10-3 and J is TRBJ1-1, with 7 bases that match TRBD1. This CDR3 region has 15 residues. Germline values: CDR1 ENHRY, CDR2 SYGVKD. V lost 2 bases and J lost 4; bases outside the gene matches: 7. In DNA form, the CDR3 reads TGTGCCATCAGTGAGAGGACAGGCTGGGGCACTGAAGCTTTCTTT. This sequence encodes CAISERTGWGTEAFF.

The chain uses TRBV3-1 and TRBJ1-3, with D perhaps TRBD1 (5 bases). CDR1 is LGHDT and CDR2 is YNNKEL in the germline V gene (reference sequence). V was shortened by 10 bases and J by 2 bases, with 15 bases between the two germline ends. This CDR3 has 14 residues. This chain's CDR3 is CANLMRGPGNTIYF. CDR3 nucleotides: TGTGCCAACCTAATGAGGGGACCTGGAAACACCATATATTTT.

The chain employs TRBV5-5 and TRBJ2-1; possible D gene TRBD1, 6 bases. V was cut by 0 bases and J by 2 bases, with 9 bases left in between. The CDR3 spans 15 residues. Per germline, CDR1 SGHKS and CDR2 YYEKEE (reference sequence). CDR3 protein: CASSLGGQPYNEQFF. The DNA for the CDR3 is TGTGCCAGCAGCTTGGGGGGACAACCCTACAATGAGCAGTTCTTC.

Notes on this clonotype: This sequence may be a read error, since a much larger clone differs from it by one base. The genes are TRBV3-1 and TRBJ2-7; D uncertain. V was trimmed by 3 bases and J by 3 bases, leaving 12 bases between them. Germline V lookup: CDR1 LGHDT, CDR2 YNNKEL (reference sequence). The length of the CDR3 is 14 residues. CDR3 DNA sequence: TGTGCCAGCAGCCACCCGGCGAACCGCTACGAGCAGTACTTC. This codes for CASSHPANRYEQYF.

This clonotype has a count of ten or more. The CDR3: CASRHLAGVYNEQFF. In DNA, the CDR3 is TGCGCCAGCAGACATCTAGCGGGAGTTTACAATGAGCAGTTCTTC. The chain is built from TRBV4-1 and TRBJ2-1; 10 nucleotides match TRBD2. In germline, CDR1 is MGHRA, CDR2 YSYEKL. The V gene end was trimmed by 6 bases and the J gene end by 4 bases; junction bases not matched to a gene: 6. The CDR3 has 15 amino acids.

Comments on this clonotype: Lacking the conserved final phenylalanine or tryptophan, this CDR3 likely reflects a read error. The rearrangement links TRBV27 to TRBJ2-4; D is perhaps TRBD1 (5 bases). The CDR3 totals 15 residues. Trimming pared 5 bases from V and 9 bases from J, leaving 20 bases between. Germline V gene sequence: CDR1 MNHEY, CDR2 SMNVEV (reference sequence). The CDR3 nucleotides are TGTGCCAGCAGTCCACGCTACCAGGGATTGAGCATTCAGTACCTC. It translates to CASSPRYQGLSIQYL.

The chain recombines TRBV12-3 or TRBV12-4 with TRBJ2-2; 9 bases are a match to TRBD1. The CDR3 loop spans 15 amino acids. V lost 7 bases and J lost 4; bases outside the gene matches: 7. The CDR3 protein is CASTPTTGGTGELFF. CDR3 nucleotides: TGTGCCAGCACCCCTACGACAGGGGGCACCGGGGAGCTGTTTTTT.

The chain links TRBV27 to TRBJ1-1; 8 bases fit TRBD1. This CDR3 comprises 19 residues. The trim removed 5 bases at V and 3 bases at J, leaving 20 bases unmatched. Germline V gives CDR1 MNHEY, CDR2 SMNVEV (reference sequence). Written as DNA, the CDR3 is TGTGCCAGCAGTGTCCAGGGGGGGCAGGGGGCTAGGGAGGACACTGAAGCTTTCTTT. As protein: CASSVQGGQGAREDTEAFF.

This clonotype was counted ten times or more. This chain links TRBV4-1 with TRBJ2-3; 7 bases align to TRBD1. Germline assignment: CDR1 MGHRA and CDR2 YSYEKL. The CDR3 runs 15 residues. V dropped 3 bases and J dropped 0; count of bases not matched to a gene: 3. CDR3 region: CASSQRTGSTDTQYF. The CDR3 DNA is TGCGCCAGCAGCCAGAGGACAGGAAGCACAGATACGCAGTATTTT.

In the case of this clonotype: A much larger clone lies a single base off, so this may be a read error. CDR3 in amino acids: CATSAVALDTQYF. CDR3 bases: TGTGCCACCAGTGCCGTGGCCCTAGATACGCAGTATTTT. The chain recombines TRBV24-1 with TRBJ2-3, with D unclear. CDR3 size: 13 residues. The V end was cut by 5 bases, the J end by 5 bases, with 10 bases between. Germline CDR1 KGHDR, CDR2 SFDVKD.

Worth noting for this clonotype: A junction end diverges from the germline sequence, so it may reflect a read error. The V gene is TRBV19, the J gene TRBJ2-6; D may be TRBD1 or TRBD2 (5 bases each). CDR1 LNHDA and CDR2 SQIVND come from the germline V gene (reference sequence). This CDR3 region has 15 residues. The CDR3 coding sequence is TGTGCCAGTAGCGGAGGAGACTCTGGGGCCAACGTCCTCTCTTTC. Translated: CASSGGDSGANVLSF.

As regards this clonotype: Being one base from a much bigger clone, this may be a read error. The chain couples TRBV7-9 to TRBJ2-5; 12 nucleotides match TRBD2. There are 18 residues in the CDR3. J was trimmed by 2 bases and V by 1 base; bases with no gene match: 8. CDR1 is SEHNR, CDR2 FQNEAQ, per germline (reference sequence). CDR3 coding DNA: TGTGCCAGCAGCTTAGGGCTAGCGGGAGGGCCCACACAAGAGACCCAGTACTTC. Its protein is CASSLGLAGGPTQETQYF. Looking up the rest from reference TRBV7-9 and TRBJ2-5 gives the full variable domain: DTGVSQNPRHKITKRGQNVTFRCDPISEHNRLYWYRQTLGQGPEFLTYFQNEAQLEKSRLLSDRFSAERPKGSFSTLEIQRTEQGDSAMYLCASSLGLAGGPTQETQYFGPGTRLLVL.

As concerns this clonotype: A read error is likely, as this CDR3 ends without the conserved phenylalanine or tryptophan. The chain employs TRBV12-3 or TRBV12-4 and TRBJ2-7; D gene unclear. CDR3 length equals 11 residues. Trimming removed 1 base from V and 6 bases from J, with 4 bases in between. The CDR3 nucleotides read TGTGCCAGCAGTTTAGGCGGCGAGCAGTACCTC. This codes for CASSLGGEQYL.

As to this clonotype: This could be a read error, since a much larger clone is one nucleotide away. The chain has TRBV7-2 and TRBJ2-5; D might be TRBD1 or TRBD2, each matching 5 bases. From germline, CDR1 is SGHTA and CDR2 FQGNSA. Deletions cut 3 bases from V and 5 bases from J, with 13 bases between. The CDR3 spans 14 residues. CDR3 amino acids: CASSFQGDEETQYF. DNA of the CDR3: TGTGCCAGCAGCTTTCAAGGGGACGAGGAGACCCAGTACTTC.

This clonotype appeared a few times. V and J are TRBV27 and TRBJ2-7; D may be TRBD1 or TRBD2 (5 bases each). Between the trimmed V and J ends, which lost 6 bases and 6 bases, there was a span of 21 bases. The germline V gene encodes CDR1 MNHEY and CDR2 SMNVEV (reference sequence). CDR3 size: 15 residues. CDR3 amino acids: CASSPPGTRSLEQYF. In DNA, the CDR3 is TGTGCCAGCAGCCCCCCGGGGACCCGCTCCCTCGAGCAGTACTTC.

This clonotype was observed many times. The chain links TRBV25-1 to TRBJ2-7; 10 positions match TRBD2. Germline CDR1 and CDR2: MGHDK and SYGVNS. The CDR3 totals 17 residues. J gave up 6 bases and V 0 bases, and 11 bases lay outside the gene matches. CDR3 sequence reads: CASSEYTGQAGGSEQYF. The CDR3 DNA reads as TGTGCCAGCAGTGAATATACCGGACAAGCGGGAGGGTCCGAGCAGTACTTC.

The V and J genes are TRBV27 and TRBJ1-5; perhaps TRBD1 as D (5 bases). The CDR3 is 14 amino acids. The V and J ends lost 1 base and 7 bases respectively, with 11 bases between them. In germline, CDR1 is MNHEY, CDR2 SMNVEV (reference sequence). This CDR3 is CASSLLGGGQPQHF. In nucleotides, the CDR3 is TGTGCCAGCAGTTTATTGGGGGGAGGCCAGCCCCAGCATTTT.

This clonotype was counted only a few times. The rearrangement uses TRBV29-1 and TRBJ2-5; D gene uncertain. The V gene lost 0 bases and the J gene lost 5 bases, with 10 bases spanning the gap. Germline CDR1 and CDR2: SQVTM and ANQGSEA. The CDR3 contains 13 residues. CDR3 protein: CSVEDHYSETQYF. DNA for the CDR3: TGCAGCGTTGAAGATCACTATTCCGAGACCCAGTACTTC.

This clonotype was seen repeatedly, ten times or more. The rearrangement uses TRBV25-1 and TRBJ2-7, with 12 bases matching TRBD2. CDR3 length: 16 residues. Germline-derived CDR1 and CDR2 are MGHDK and SYGVNS. After removal of 3 bases from V and 5 bases from J, the junction contained 8 bases not matched to a gene. The DNA of the CDR3 is TGTGCCAGCAGTGACCCCCAATGGACTAGCGGGAACGAGCAGTACTTC. It specifies CASSDPQWTSGNEQYF.

This clonotype was seen repeatedly, ten times or more. This chain's CDR3 is CSARDRGLAAQETQYF. DNA for the CDR3: TGCAGTGCTAGAGATCGGGGACTAGCGGCCCAAGAGACCCAGTACTTC. The chain couples TRBV20-1 to TRBJ2-5; the match to TRBD2 covers 11 bases. The junction had 4 bases not matched to a gene; V was cut back by 0 bases and J by 1 base. CDR1 and CDR2 (germline): DFQATT, SNEGSKA (reference sequence). This CDR3 is 16 amino acids long.

The chain links TRBV27 to TRBJ2-7; D perhaps matches TRBD1 (6 bases). The V gene's germline CDR1 is MNHEY and CDR2 SMNVEV (reference sequence). Trimming removed 4 bases from V and 6 bases from J, with 13 bases in between. The CDR3 loop spans 13 amino acids. This CDR3 reads CASSYYRVGEQYF. The CDR3 DNA follows: TGTGCCAGCAGTTACTACAGGGTGGGCGAGCAGTACTTC.

This clonotype was found many times. This sequence joins TRBV7-2 and TRBJ2-7, with TRBD2 identical over 13 bases. Trimming removed 5 bases from V and 2 bases from J; junction bases left unmatched: 9. Germline CDR1 SGHTA, CDR2 FQGNSA. This CDR3 contains 17 residues. The CDR3 nucleotides are TGTGCCAGCAGCCTATATTCCGGGACTAGCGGGACCTACGAGCAGTACTTC. This gives the protein CASSLYSGTSGTYEQYF. Drawing the rest from reference TRBV7-2 and TRBJ2-7, the complete variable domain is GAGVSQSPSNKVTEKGKDVELRCDPISGHTALYWYRQSLGQGLEFLIYFQGNSAPDKSGLPSDRFSAERTGGSVSTLTIQRTQQEDSAVYLCASSLYSGTSGTYEQYFGPGTRLTVT.

As regards this clonotype: A much larger clone sits a single nucleotide away, making a read error possible. This chain uses TRBV7-6 with TRBJ2-7; possible D gene TRBD2, 5 bases. The CDR3 extends over 16 amino acids. Germline CDR1 is SGHVS and CDR2 is FNYEAQ. The CDR3 loop is CASSLNPSGKSYGQYF. CDR3 nucleotides: TGTGCCAGCAGCTTAAACCCCTCCGGGAAGTCCTACGGGCAGTACTTC.

This clonotype was seen only a few times. V is TRBV18 and J is TRBJ2-1; perhaps D is TRBD1 or TRBD2 (6 bases each). This CDR3 has 16 residues. The germline V gene encodes CDR1 KGHSH and CDR2 LQKENI. Trimming took 3 bases from V and 2 from J, leaving 14 bases between them. Here the CDR3 reads CASSPVGGRTYNEQFF. CDR3 nucleotides: TGTGCCAGCTCACCGGTGGGGGGCAGAACCTACAATGAGCAGTTCTTC.

This clonotype was recorded a few times. The V call is TRBV19, the J call TRBJ2-5, with a weak D call TRBD2 (6 bases). This CDR3 comprises 14 residues. The V end lost 3 bases, the J end lost 4 bases, and 12 bases lay between the germline ends. From germline, CDR1 is LNHDA and CDR2 SQIVND (reference sequence). The CDR3 nucleotides read TGTGCCAGTAGTATGACTAGTTCGTCAGAGACCCAGTACTTC. Translated: CASSMTSSSETQYF.

The rearrangement links TRBV29-1 to TRBJ2-7, with D unresolved. Germline V gene lookup returns CDR1 SQVTM and CDR2 ANQGSEA. V was trimmed by 1 base and J by 0 bases, leaving 10 bases between them. CDR3 length equals 14 residues. The CDR3 reads CSVEVLDNSYEQYF. The CDR3, as DNA: TGCAGCGTTGAAGTGCTAGACAACTCCTACGAGCAGTACTTC.